The clone carrying this T cell receptor (beta chain) was detected only once. Its antigen is unidentified. Regarding treatment: oral pan-JAK inhibitor, 5-10 mg twice daily. Peripheral blood, together with lesional scalp punch biopsies, was collected from alopecia areata patients. Cell sorting was applied to PBMCs, and CD4+ and CD8+ T cells were collected. The data stem from a study of CD8+ T cells in alopecia areata. Notes on the study in general: Scalp sequencing captures resident alphabeta T cells of normal skin too. Both scalp clonality and the expanded CD8+ clones among the top 100 showed a significant decrease with tofacitinib.

Germline V gene data show CDR1 as SGHDT and CDR2 as YYEEEE. The V and J ends lost 4 bases and 6 bases respectively, with 7 bases between them. The CDR3 runs to 11 residues. After isolation, RNA underwent reverse transcription to generate cDNA as the sequencing template. Data came from immunoSEQ multiplex PCR; TCRdb stores just in-frame clones and leaves some out. The sample includes approximately 100,000 clones, roughly 56% seen only once; the top ten take 16%. The source is a human donor with alopecia areata. This sequence joins TRBV5-6 and TRBJ1-1; the D is unclear. The source material was CD8+ T cells sorted from blood, sampled at approximately week 55, from a patient treated with tofacitinib. The CDR3 bases are TGTGCCAGCAGCCACGGGCCTGAAGCTTTCTTT. Its translation: CASSHGPEAFF. The full variable domain, with the rest looked up from reference TRBV5-6 and TRBJ1-1, is DAGVTQSPTHLIKTRGQQVTLRCSPKSGHDTVSWYQQALGQGPQFIFQYYEEEERQRGNFPDRFSGHQFPNYSSELNVNALLLGDSALYLCASSHGPEAFFGQGTRLTVV.